These 3 T cell receptor beta chains originate from one sample sequenced in a study of cytomegalovirus exposure and HLA in healthy donors. This PCR relied on a set of 60 Vbeta primers and 13 Jbeta primers. This table comes from immunoSEQ multiplex PCR, and its TCRdb copy is limited to in-frame clones, with some not included. The sample has some 150,000 clones, about 80% seen once; the top ten hold 4% to 5%. The sample was PBMCs. Receptors were obtained from a man aged 25 to 45 in good health and CMV-seronegative.

The gene calls are TRBV6-6 and TRBJ1-2; D unclear. Germline loops: CDR1 MNHNY, CDR2 SVGAGI (reference sequence). The CDR3 has 14 residues. V lost 0 bases to trimming and J lost 6 bases, with 11 bases between them. The CDR3 DNA reads as TGTGCCAGCAGTTACTCTGGCGGGGAAAATGGCTACACCTTC. It translates to CASSYSGGENGYTF.

Written as DNA, the CDR3 is TGTGCCAGCAGTGAAAATCGCGCTAGCGGGAGATACGAGCAGTACTTC. This encodes CASSENRASGRYEQYF. The chain employs TRBV6-1 and TRBJ2-7; 10 positions agree with TRBD2. The CDR3 has 16 amino acids. The ends lost 2 bases at V and 4 bases at J; junction bases unmatched: 8. Germline V gene data show CDR1 as MNHNS and CDR2 as SASEGT.

The chain links TRBV5-8 to TRBJ1-2, with 8 bases identical to TRBD1. The junction had 4 bases not matched to a gene; V was cut back by 0 bases and J by 0 bases. The V gene's germline CDR1 is SGHTS and CDR2 YDEGEE. This CDR3 spans 16 amino acids. The CDR3 is CASSLGDRNPNYGYTF. The CDR3 nucleotides read TGTGCCAGCAGCTTGGGGGACAGGAATCCTAACTATGGCTACACCTTC.